The clone carrying this T cell receptor (beta chain) has more than one count but fewer than ten. What it binds is not known. The record originates from a study of T cell repertoires in cytomegalovirus infection. Trimming shortened V by 0 bases and J by 6 bases, and 12 bases separated the two germline ends. The CDR3 runs to 14 residues. Looked up from germline, CDR1 is LGHNA and CDR2 is YSLEER. TCRdb re-called the reads through MiXCR, storing one row per CDR3 protein. The sample lists a few hundred thousand distinct CDR3 sequences; roughly a third were seen once. The starting material was cultured PBMCs, obtained from culture after CMV antigen stimulation. This receptor was identified in a human donor in good health (CMV status not recorded). Some clones in this sample may be carry-over from other donors' samples. The chain links TRBV4-3 to TRBJ2-7; tentatively, D is TRBD1 (6 bases). The CDR3 region has the DNA TGCGCCAGCAGCCAAGAGGGCAGGGGCTCCGAGCAGTACTTC. This translates into CASSQEGRGSEQYF.